This T cell receptor (beta chain) derives from a study of technical replicates of blood from a handful of donors. Measured with immunoSEQ multiplex PCR; TCRdb has only the in-frame clones, and not every one. The table lists more than 90,000 clones, 90% to 97% of them singletons, with 0.2% to 0.25% in the top ten. The source of this sequence is a human donor in good health. The material sequenced was T cells isolated from PBMCs.

DNA of the CDR3: TGTGCCAGCAGGGCAGGGGGCGATCTGGGGAACACTGAAGCTTTCTTT. Translating it yields CASRAGGDLGNTEAFF. The chain is built from TRBV27 and TRBJ1-1; 8 bases line up with TRBD1. The J segment lost 1 base and the V segment lost 6 bases, leaving 10 bases of the junction unmatched. The CDR3 extends over 16 amino acids. The germline V gene encodes CDR1 MNHEY and CDR2 SMNVEV (reference sequence).